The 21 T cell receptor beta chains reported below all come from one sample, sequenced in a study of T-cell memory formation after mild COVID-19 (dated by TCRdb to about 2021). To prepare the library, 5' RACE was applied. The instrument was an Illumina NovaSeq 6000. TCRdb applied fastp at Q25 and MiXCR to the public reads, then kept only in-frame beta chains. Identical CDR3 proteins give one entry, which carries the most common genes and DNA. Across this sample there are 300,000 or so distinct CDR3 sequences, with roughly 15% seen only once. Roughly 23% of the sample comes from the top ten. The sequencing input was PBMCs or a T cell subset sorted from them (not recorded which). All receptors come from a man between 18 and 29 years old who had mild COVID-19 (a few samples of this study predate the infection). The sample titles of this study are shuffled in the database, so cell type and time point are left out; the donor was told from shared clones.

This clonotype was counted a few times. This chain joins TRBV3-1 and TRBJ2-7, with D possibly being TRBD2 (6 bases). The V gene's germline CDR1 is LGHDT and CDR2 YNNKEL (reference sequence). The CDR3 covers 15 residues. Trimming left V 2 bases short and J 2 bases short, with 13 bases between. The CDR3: CASSQKASATYEQYV. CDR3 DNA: TGTGCCAGCAGCCAAAAGGCTAGCGCGACCTACGAGCAGTACGTC.

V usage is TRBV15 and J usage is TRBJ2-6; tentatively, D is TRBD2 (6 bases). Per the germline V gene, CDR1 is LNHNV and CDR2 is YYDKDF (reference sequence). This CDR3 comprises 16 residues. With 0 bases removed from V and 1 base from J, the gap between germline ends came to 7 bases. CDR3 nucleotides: TGTGCCACCAGCAGAGATCGGGGGTCTGGGGCCAACGTCCTGACTTTC. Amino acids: CATSRDRGSGANVLTF.

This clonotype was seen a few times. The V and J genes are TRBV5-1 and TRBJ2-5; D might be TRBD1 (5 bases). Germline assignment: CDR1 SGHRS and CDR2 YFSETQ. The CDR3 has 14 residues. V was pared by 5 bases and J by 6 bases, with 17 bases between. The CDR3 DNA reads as TGCGCCAGCAGTCCGGAAGGGGCTACGAAGACCCAGTACTTC. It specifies CASSPEGATKTQYF.

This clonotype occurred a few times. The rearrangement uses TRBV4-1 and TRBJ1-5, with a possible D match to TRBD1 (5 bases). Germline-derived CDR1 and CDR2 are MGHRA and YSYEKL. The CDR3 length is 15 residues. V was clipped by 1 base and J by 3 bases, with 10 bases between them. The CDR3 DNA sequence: TGCGCCAGCAGCCAAGTTGGGGGGGACAATCAGCCCCAGCATTTT. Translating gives CASSQVGGDNQPQHF.

The CDR3 DNA follows: TGCGCCAGCAGAACGGCCGGGACTGCGCAAGAGACCCAGTACTTC. Amino acids: CASRTAGTAQETQYF. V is TRBV5-1 and J is TRBJ2-5, with D possibly being TRBD2 (6 bases). This CDR3 is 15 amino acids long. The V and J ends lost 5 bases and 2 bases respectively, with 16 bases between them. Looked up from germline, CDR1 is SGHRS and CDR2 is YFSETQ.

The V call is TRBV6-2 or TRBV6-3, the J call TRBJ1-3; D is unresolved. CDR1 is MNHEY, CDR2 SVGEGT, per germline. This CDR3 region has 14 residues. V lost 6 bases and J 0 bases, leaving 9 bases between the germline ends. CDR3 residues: CASRRPSSGNTIYF. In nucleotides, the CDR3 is TGTGCCAGCAGGCGTCCAAGCTCTGGAAACACCATATATTTT.

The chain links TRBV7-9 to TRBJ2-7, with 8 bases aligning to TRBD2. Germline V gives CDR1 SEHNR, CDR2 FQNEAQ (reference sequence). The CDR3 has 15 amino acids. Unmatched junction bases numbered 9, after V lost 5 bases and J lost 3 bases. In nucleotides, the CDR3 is TGTGCCAGCAGCCCACGGGGGGGTCCCCTCTACGAGCAGTACGTC. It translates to CASSPRGGPLYEQYV.

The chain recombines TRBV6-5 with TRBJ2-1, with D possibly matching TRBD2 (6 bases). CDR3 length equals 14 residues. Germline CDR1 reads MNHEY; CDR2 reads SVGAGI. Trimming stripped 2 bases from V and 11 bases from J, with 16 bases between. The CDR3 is CASSYNPLSGKQFF. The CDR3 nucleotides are TGTGCCAGCAGTTACAATCCCCTTAGCGGAAAGCAGTTCTTC.

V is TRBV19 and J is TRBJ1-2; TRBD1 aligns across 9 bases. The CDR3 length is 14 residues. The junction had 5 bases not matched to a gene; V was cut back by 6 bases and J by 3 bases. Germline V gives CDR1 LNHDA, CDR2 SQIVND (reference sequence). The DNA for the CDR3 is TGTGCCAGTAGGGGGACAGGGTTGGACTATGGCTACACCTTC. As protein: CASRGTGLDYGYTF.

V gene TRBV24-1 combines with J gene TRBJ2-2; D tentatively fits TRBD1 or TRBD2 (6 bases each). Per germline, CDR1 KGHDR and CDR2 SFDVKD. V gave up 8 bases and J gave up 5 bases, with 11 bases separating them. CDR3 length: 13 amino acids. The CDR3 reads CATKEGGTGELFF. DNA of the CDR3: TGTGCCACCAAGGAGGGGGGAACCGGGGAGCTGTTTTTT.

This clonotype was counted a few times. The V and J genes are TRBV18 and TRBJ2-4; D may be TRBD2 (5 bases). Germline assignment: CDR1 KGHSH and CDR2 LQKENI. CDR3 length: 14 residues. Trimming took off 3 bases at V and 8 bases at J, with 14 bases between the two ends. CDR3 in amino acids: CASSPSSLEDIQYF. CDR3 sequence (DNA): TGTGCCAGCTCACCGTCTTCGCTGGAGGACATTCAGTACTTC.

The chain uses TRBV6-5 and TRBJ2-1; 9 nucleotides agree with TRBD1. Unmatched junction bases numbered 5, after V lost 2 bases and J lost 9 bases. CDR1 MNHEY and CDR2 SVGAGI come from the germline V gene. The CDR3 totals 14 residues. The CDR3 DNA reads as TGTGCCAGCAGTTACGGGACAGGGACTGGTGAGCAGTTCTTC. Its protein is CASSYGTGTGEQFF.

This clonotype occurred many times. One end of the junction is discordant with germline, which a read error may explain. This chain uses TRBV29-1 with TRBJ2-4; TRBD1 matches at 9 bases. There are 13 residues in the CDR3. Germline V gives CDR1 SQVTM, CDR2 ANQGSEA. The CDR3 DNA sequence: TGCAGCGCTGAACAGGGGGCTCAAAACATTCAGTACTTC. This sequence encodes CSAEQGAQNIQYF.

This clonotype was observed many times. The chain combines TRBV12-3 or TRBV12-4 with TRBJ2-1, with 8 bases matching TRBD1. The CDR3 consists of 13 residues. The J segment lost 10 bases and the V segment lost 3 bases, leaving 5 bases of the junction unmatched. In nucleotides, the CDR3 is TGTGCCAGCAGTTTTCAGGGGGCGAGGGAGCAGTTCTTC. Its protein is CASSFQGAREQFF.

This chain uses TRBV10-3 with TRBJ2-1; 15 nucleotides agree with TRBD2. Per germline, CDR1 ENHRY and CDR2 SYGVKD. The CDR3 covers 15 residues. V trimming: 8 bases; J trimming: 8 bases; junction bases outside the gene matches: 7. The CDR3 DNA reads TGTGCCATCGGTGGACTAGCGGGGGGGCCTCATGAGCAGTTCTTC. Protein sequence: CAIGGLAGGPHEQFF.

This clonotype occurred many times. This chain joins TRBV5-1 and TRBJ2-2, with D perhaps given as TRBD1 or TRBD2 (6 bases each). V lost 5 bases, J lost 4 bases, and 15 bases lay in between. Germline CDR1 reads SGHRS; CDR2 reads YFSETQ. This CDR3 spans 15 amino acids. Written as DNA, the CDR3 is TGCGCCAGCAGTGAACGGGGGCCCTTCACCGGGGAGCTGTTTTTT. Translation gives CASSERGPFTGELFF. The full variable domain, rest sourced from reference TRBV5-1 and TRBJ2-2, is KAGVTQTPRYLIKTRGQQVTLSCSPISGHRSVSWYQQTPGQGLQFLFEYFSETQRNKGNFPGRFSGRQFSNSRSEMNVSTLELGDSALYLCASSERGPFTGELFFGEGSRLTVL.

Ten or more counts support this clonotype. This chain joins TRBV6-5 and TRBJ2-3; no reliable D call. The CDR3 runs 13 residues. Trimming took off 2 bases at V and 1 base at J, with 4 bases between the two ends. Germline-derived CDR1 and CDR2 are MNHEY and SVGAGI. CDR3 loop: CASSYRGTDTQYF. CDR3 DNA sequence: TGTGCCAGCAGTTACCGCGGCACAGATACGCAGTATTTT.

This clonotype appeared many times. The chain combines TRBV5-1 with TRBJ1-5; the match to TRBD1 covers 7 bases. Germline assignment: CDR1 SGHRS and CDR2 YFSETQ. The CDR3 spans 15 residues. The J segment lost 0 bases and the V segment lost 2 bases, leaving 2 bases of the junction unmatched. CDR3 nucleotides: TGCGCCAGCAGCTTAGAGGGGGCTAGCAATCAGCCCCAGCATTTT. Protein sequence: CASSLEGASNQPQHF.

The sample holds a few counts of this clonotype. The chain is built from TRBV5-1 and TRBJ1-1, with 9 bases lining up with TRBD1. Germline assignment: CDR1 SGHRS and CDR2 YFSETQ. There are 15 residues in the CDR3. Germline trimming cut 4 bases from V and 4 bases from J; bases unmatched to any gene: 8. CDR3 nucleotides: TGCGCCAGCAGCCTGATACAGGGGGCCGGCACTGAAGCTTTCTTT. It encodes CASSLIQGAGTEAFF.

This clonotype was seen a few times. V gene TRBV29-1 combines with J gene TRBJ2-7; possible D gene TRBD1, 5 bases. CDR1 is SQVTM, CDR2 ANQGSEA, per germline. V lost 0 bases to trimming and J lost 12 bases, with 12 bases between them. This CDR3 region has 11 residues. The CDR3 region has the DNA TGCAGCGTTGAAGATTATGGGGCTCGGTACTTC. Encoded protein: CSVEDYGARYF.

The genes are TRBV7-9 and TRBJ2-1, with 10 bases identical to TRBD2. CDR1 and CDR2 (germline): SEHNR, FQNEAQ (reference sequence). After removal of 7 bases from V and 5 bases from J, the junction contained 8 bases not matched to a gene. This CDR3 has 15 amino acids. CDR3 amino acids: CASTPPLAGNNEQFF. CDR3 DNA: TGTGCCAGCACCCCCCCACTAGCGGGAAACAATGAGCAGTTCTTC.